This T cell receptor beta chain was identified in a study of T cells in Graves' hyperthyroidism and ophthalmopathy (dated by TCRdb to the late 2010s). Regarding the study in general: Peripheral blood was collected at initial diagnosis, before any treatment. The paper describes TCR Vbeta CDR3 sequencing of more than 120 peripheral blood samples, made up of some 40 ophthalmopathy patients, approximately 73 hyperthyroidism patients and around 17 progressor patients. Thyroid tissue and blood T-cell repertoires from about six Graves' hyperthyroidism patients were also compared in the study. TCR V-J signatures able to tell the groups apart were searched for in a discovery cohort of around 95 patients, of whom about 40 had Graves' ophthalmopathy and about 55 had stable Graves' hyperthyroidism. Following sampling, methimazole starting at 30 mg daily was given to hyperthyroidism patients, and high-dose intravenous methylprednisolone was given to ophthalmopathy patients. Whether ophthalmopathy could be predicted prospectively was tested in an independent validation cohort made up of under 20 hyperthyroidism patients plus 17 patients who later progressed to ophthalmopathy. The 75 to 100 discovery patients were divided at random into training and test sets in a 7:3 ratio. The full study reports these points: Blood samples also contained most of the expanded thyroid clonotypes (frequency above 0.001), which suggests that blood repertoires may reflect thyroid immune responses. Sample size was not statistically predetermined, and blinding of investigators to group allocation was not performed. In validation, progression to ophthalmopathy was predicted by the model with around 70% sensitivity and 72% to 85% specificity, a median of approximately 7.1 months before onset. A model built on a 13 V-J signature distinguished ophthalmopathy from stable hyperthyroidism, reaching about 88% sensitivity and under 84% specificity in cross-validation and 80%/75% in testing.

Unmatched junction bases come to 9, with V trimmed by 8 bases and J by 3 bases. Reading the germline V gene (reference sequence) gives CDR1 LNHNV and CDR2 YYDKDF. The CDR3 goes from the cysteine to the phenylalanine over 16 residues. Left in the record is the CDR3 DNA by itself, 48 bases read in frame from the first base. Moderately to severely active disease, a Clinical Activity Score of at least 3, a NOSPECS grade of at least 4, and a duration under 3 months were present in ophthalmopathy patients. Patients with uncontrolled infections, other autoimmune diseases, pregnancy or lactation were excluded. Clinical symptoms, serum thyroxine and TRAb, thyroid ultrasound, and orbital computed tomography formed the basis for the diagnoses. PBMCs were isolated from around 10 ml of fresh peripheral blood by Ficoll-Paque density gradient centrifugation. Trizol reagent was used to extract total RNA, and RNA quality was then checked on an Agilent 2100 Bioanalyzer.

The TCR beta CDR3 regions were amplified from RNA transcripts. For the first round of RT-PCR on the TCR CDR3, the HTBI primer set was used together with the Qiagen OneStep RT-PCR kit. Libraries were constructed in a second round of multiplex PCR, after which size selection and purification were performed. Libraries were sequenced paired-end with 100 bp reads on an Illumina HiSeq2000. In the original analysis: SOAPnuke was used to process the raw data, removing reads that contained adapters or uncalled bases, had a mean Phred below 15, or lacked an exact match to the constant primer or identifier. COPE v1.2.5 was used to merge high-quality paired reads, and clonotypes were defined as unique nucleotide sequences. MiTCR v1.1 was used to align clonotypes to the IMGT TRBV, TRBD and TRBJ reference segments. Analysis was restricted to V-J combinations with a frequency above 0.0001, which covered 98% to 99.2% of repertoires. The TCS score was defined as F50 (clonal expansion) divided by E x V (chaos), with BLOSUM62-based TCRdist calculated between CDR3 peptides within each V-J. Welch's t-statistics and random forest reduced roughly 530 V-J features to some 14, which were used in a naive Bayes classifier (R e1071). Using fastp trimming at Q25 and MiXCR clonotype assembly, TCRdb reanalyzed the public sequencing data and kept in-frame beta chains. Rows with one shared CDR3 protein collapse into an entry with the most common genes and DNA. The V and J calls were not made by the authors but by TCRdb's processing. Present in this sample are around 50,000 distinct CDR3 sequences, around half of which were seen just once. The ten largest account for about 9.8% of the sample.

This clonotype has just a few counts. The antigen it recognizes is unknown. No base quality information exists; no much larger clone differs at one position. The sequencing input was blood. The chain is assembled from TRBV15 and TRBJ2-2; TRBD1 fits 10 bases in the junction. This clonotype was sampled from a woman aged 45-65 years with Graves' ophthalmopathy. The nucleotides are TGTGCCACCGGTAAACCGGGACAGGGGTACACCGGGGAGCTGTTTTTT. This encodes CATGKPGQGYTGELFF.